What follows are 17 T cell receptor beta chains derived from one specimen sequenced in a study of blood T cell repertoires in COVID-19. Measured with immunoSEQ multiplex PCR; TCRdb has only the in-frame clones, and not every one. The data show approximately 200,000 clones, with roughly 85% seen just once and about 19% held by the top ten. Sequencing used PBMCs or T cells enriched from blood (not recorded which). The receptors were sampled from a man aged 35-49 years who had recovered from COVID-19.

This chain joins TRBV15 and TRBJ1-2; TRBD1 might be the D (5 bases). There are 17 residues in the CDR3. Trimming left V 0 bases short and J 2 bases short, with 16 bases between. Germline loops: CDR1 LNHNV, CDR2 YYDKDF (reference sequence). The CDR3 region is CATSRDLGGVSNYGYTF. DNA of the CDR3: TGTGCCACCAGCAGAGATCTCGGGGGGGTTTCGAACTATGGCTACACCTTC.

This clone was counted between two and nine times. V gene TRBV6-4 combines with J gene TRBJ2-1, with D possibly matching TRBD1 (6 bases). V dropped 3 bases and J dropped 4 bases, with 7 bases sitting between them. The CDR3 totals 13 residues. CDR1 is MRHNA and CDR2 is SNTAGT in the germline V gene. CDR3 protein: CASSEGQYNEQFF. The CDR3 DNA follows: TGTGCCAGCAGTGAGGGACAATACAATGAGCAGTTCTTC.

CDR3 loop: CASSPLSGVNTEAFF. In DNA, the CDR3 is TGTGCCAGCTCACCGCTGTCGGGGGTGAACACTGAAGCTTTCTTT. The rearrangement joins TRBV18 to TRBJ1-1, with a tentative D call TRBD1 (5 bases). This CDR3 is built from 15 residues. V lost 3 bases and J lost 0, with 11 bases in between. Germline CDR1 reads KGHSH; CDR2 reads LQKENI.

This clone has a count of ten or more. The rearrangement uses TRBV7-2 and TRBJ2-7; 7 bases map to TRBD2. The CDR3 is 14 amino acids. Germline V gene lookup returns CDR1 SGHTA and CDR2 FQGNSA. J was trimmed by 2 bases and V by 4 bases; bases with no gene match: 5. Here the CDR3 reads CASSSGLGTYEQYF. The CDR3 DNA is TGTGCCAGCAGCTCCGGACTAGGTACCTACGAGCAGTACTTC.

This chain joins TRBV28 and TRBJ1-1; D is uncertain. Looked up from germline, CDR1 is MDHEN and CDR2 is SYDVKM. Trimming took 7 bases from V and 1 from J, leaving 10 bases between them. CDR3 size: 13 residues. CDR3 in amino acids: CASMLRENTEAFF. The DNA of the CDR3 is TGTGCCAGCATGTTACGAGAGAACACTGAAGCTTTCTTT.

The CDR3 DNA is TGTGCCATCAAGGACAGGGCTTACGAGCAGTACTTC. This encodes CAIKDRAYEQYF. V usage is TRBV10-3 and J usage is TRBJ2-7, with 8 positions matching TRBD1. The CDR3 loop spans 12 amino acids. V lost 7 bases and J lost 4; bases outside the gene matches: 3. The V gene's germline CDR1 is ENHRY and CDR2 SYGVKD.

The V call is TRBV6-5, the J call TRBJ2-2; 10 bases are shared with TRBD1. In germline, CDR1 is MNHEY, CDR2 SVGAGI. This CDR3 comprises 15 residues. Trimming at V came to 7 bases and at J to 4 bases, leaving 6 bases not matched to a gene. CDR3 nucleotides: TGTGCCAGCACCGACAGGGGGCGGACCACCGGGGAGCTGTTTTTT. Translating gives CASTDRGRTTGELFF.

The rearrangement links TRBV13 to TRBJ1-1; 7 bases are a match to TRBD1. V lost 5 bases, J lost 6 bases, and 0 bases stayed unmatched. The CDR3 runs to 11 residues. The germline gives CDR1 PRHDT, CDR2 FYEKMQ (reference sequence). CDR3 nucleotide sequence: TGTGCCAGCAGCACAGGGGCTGAAGCTTTCTTT. This codes for CASSTGAEAFF.

The J gene is TRBJ2-3, the V gene TRBV9; D possibly corresponds to TRBD2 (5 bases). The V end lost 3 bases, the J end lost 6 bases, and 17 bases lay between the germline ends. This CDR3 has 15 amino acids. The germline gives CDR1 SGDLS, CDR2 YYNGEE. The CDR3 DNA is TGTGCCAGCAGCGGCTCTGGGGAGATTTCTGATACGCAGTATTTT. Its protein is CASSGSGEISDTQYF. Full variable domain (missing parts from reference TRBV9 and TRBJ2-3): DSGVTQTPKHLITATGQRVTLRCSPRSGDLSVYWYQQSLDQGLQFLIQYYNGEERAKGNILERFSAQQFPDLHSELNLSSLELGDSALYFCASSGSGEISDTQYFGPGTRLTVL.

This clone occurred once. V usage is TRBV3-1 (or the pseudogene TRBV3-2) and J usage is TRBJ1-1, with no clear D. CDR1 LGHDT and CDR2 YNNKEL come from the germline V gene (reference sequence). CDR3 length: 14 residues. V gave up 8 bases and J gave up 0 bases, with 13 bases separating them. CDR3 in DNA: TGTGCCAGCGGGCCAGCGGGATTGAACACTGAAGCTTTCTTT. It is translated as CASGPAGLNTEAFF.

This clone was detected a few times. The DNA of the CDR3 is TGTGCCAGCAAGAGACAGGGGCGTAGCAATCAGCCCCAGCATTTT. Protein: CASKRQGRSNQPQHF. V is TRBV6-5 and J is TRBJ1-5; 8 positions match TRBD1. Per germline, CDR1 MNHEY and CDR2 SVGAGI. V trimming: 7 bases; J trimming: 0 bases; junction bases outside the gene matches: 5. The CDR3 is 15 residues long.

The rearrangement joins TRBV4-1 to TRBJ2-2; 9 bases align to TRBD2. Germline V gene data show CDR1 as MGHRA and CDR2 as YSYEKL. J was trimmed by 5 bases and V by 0 bases; bases with no gene match: 13. This CDR3 is 19 amino acids long. The CDR3 sequence: CASSQDYRPSGTITGELFF. The CDR3 coding sequence is TGCGCCAGCAGCCAAGATTATCGGCCTAGCGGGACGATAACCGGGGAGCTGTTTTTT.

The gene calls are TRBV6-5 and TRBJ1-2, with a possible D match to TRBD1 (5 bases). The CDR3 spans 16 residues. Trimming removed 0 bases at V and 10 bases at J, with 21 bases between. From germline, CDR1 is MNHEY and CDR2 SVGAGI. The CDR3 is CASSYSEGRLPGDYTF. The DNA of the CDR3 is TGTGCCAGCAGTTACTCCGAAGGCCGCCTCCCGGGGGACTACACCTTC.

This chain connects TRBV25-1 to TRBJ2-1, with TRBD2 as a possible D gene (5 bases). V was shortened by 2 bases and J by 7 bases, with 6 bases between the two germline ends. The CDR3 is made up of 12 amino acids. Germline values: CDR1 MGHDK, CDR2 SYGVNS. The CDR3 nucleotides are TGTGCCAGCAGTGAAAGGGAGAATGAGCAGTTCTTC. This encodes CASSERENEQFF. Full variable domain (outside the CDR3, taken from reference TRBV25-1 and TRBJ2-1): EADIYQTPRYLVIGTGKKITLECSQTMGHDKMYWYQQDPGMELHLIHYSYGVNSTEKGDLSSESTVSRIRTEHFPLTLESARPSHTSQYLCASSERENEQFFGPGTRLTVL.

The chain links TRBV6-1 to TRBJ2-3, with 11 bases lining up with TRBD2. There are 16 residues in the CDR3. CDR1 is MNHNS and CDR2 is SASEGT in the germline V gene. V gave up 4 bases and J gave up 4 bases; unmatched junction bases: 7. The CDR3 loop is CASSVPSGRSSDTQYF. The CDR3 DNA reads as TGTGCCAGCAGTGTTCCTAGCGGGAGGAGCTCAGATACGCAGTATTTT.

CDR3 nucleotides: TGTGCCAGCAATAATGGACAGGGCAATTCACCCCTCCACTTT. Protein product: CASNNGQGNSPLHF. The gene calls are TRBV2 and TRBJ1-6, with TRBD1 matching 8 bases. With V trimmed by 7 bases and J by 7 bases, 6 bases remained unmatched. The CDR3 is made up of 14 amino acids. Germline V lookup: CDR1 SNHLY, CDR2 FYNNEI.

V usage is TRBV30 and J usage is TRBJ1-5; D is uncertain. CDR3 length equals 14 residues. V dropped 2 bases and J dropped 5 bases, with 13 bases sitting between them. From germline, CDR1 is GTSNPN and CDR2 SVGIG (reference sequence). The CDR3 DNA is TGTGCCTGGAGTCCTCGCAGAATGTATCAGCCCCAGCATTTT. It encodes CAWSPRRMYQPQHF.